This T cell receptor (beta chain) was captured in a study of T cells in Graves' hyperthyroidism and ophthalmopathy. V shed 5 bases, J shed 7 bases, and the junction held 8 bases outside the gene matches. This CDR3 spans 16 amino acids. CDR1 is SGHTA, CDR2 FQGTGA, per germline. Overall study results and limits: Appearing also in blood were most of the thyroid clonotypes expanded above 0.001. A median around 5.9 months before onset, the model predicted ophthalmopathy.

RNA transcripts yielded amplified TCR beta CDR3 regions. HTBI primers were employed in a first-round RT-PCR of the TCR CDR3. A single record per CDR3 protein comes from TCRdb applying MiXCR to the multiplex PCR reads. The profile covers hundreds of thousands of distinct CDR3 sequences, with 13% to 15% appearing a single time and about 12% taken by the ten largest. On the basis of clinical symptoms, serum thyroxine and TRAb, thyroid ultrasound and orbital computed tomography, diagnoses were made. About 10 ml of fresh peripheral blood supplied the PBMCs. This clonotype showed up many times. The target antigen is unknown.

The V and J genes are TRBV7-3 and TRBJ2-1; 13 bases agree with TRBD2. The sequenced sample consisted of blood. The clonotype comes from a woman aged 45 to 65 with Graves' ophthalmopathy. This chain's CDR3 is CASSPKGLAGTNEQFF. The CDR3 DNA sequence: TGTGCCAGCAGCCCTAAGGGACTAGCGGGGACGAATGAGCAGTTCTTC.